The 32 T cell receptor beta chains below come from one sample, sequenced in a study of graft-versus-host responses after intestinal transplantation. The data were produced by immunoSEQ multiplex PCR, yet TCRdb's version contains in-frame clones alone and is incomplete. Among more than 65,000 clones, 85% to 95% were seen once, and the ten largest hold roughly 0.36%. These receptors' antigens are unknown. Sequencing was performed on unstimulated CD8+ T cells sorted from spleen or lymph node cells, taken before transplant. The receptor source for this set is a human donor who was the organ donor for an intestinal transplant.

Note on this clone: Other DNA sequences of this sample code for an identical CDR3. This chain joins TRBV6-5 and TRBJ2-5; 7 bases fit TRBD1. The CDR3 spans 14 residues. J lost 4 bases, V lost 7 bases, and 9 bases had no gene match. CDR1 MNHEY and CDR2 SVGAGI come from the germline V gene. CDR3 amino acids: CASTPSRDRETQYF. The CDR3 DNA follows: TGTGCCAGCACCCCAAGCCGGGACAGAGAGACCCAGTACTTC.

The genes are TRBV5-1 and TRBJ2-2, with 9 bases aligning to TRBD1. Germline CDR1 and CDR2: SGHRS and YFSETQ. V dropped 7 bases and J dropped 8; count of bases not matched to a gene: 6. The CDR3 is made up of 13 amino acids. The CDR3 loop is CASRTGVGGELFF. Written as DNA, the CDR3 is TGCGCCAGCCGGACAGGGGTCGGGGGGGAGCTGTTTTTT.

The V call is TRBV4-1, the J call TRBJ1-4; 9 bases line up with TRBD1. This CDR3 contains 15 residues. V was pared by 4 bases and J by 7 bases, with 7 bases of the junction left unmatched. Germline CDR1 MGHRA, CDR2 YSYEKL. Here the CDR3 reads CASSLYTGGPEKLFF. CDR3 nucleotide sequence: TGCGCCAGCAGCCTTTACACAGGGGGCCCTGAAAAACTGTTTTTT.

The DNA of the CDR3 is TGTGCCAGCAGTGGAGGGTTTTTGTACACTGAAGCTTTCTTT. Protein product: CASSGGFLYTEAFF. The J gene is TRBJ1-1, the V gene TRBV2; no clear D gene. Germline-derived CDR1 and CDR2 are SNHLY and FYNNEI. V was shortened by 4 bases and J by 3 bases, with 12 bases between the two germline ends. The CDR3 loop spans 14 amino acids.

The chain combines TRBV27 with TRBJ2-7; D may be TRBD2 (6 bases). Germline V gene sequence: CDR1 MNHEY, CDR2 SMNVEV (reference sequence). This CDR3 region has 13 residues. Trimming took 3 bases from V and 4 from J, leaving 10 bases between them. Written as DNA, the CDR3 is TGTGCCAGCAGTTTCTTTCGGGGGTACGAGCAGTACTTC. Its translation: CASSFFRGYEQYF.

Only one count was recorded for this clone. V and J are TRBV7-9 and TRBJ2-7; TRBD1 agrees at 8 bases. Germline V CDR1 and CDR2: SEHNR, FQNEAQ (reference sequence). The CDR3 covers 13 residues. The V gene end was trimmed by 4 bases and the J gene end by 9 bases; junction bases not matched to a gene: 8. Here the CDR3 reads CASSSPTGAGQYF. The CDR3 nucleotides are TGTGCCAGCAGCTCCCCGACAGGGGCCGGGCAGTACTTC.

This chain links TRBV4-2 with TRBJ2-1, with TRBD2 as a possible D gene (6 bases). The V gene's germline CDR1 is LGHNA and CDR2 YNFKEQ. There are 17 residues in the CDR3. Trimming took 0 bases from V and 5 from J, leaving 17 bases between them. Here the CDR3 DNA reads TGTGCCAGCAGCCAAGAACTGACTAGTGTATTTGACAATGAGCAGTTCTTC. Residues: CASSQELTSVFDNEQFF.

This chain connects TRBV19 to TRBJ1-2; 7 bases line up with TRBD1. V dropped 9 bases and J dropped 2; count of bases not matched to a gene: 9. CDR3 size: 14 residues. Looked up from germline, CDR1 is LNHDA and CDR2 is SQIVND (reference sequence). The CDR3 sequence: CASSPGGANYGYTF. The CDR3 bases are TGTGCCAGCTCACCAGGGGGAGCGAACTATGGCTACACCTTC.

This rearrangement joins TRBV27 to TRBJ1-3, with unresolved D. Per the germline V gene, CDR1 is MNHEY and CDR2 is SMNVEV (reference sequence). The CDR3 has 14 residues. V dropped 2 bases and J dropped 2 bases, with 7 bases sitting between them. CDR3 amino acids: CASSLHGTGNTIYF. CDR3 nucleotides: TGTGCCAGCAGTTTACACGGGACTGGAAACACCATATATTTT.

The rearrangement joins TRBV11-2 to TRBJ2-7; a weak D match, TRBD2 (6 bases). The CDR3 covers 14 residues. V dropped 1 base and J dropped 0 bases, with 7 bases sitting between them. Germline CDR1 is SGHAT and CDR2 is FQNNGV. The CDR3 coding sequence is TGTGCCAGCAGCTTAGCGCGGGACTCCTACGAGCAGTACTTC. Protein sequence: CASSLARDSYEQYF.

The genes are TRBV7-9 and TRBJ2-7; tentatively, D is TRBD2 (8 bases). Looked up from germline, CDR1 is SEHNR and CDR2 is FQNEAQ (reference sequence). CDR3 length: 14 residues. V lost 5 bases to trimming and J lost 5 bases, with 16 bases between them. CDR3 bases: TGTGCCAGCAGCCGGGAGGGGGCAATCGACGAGCAGTACTTC. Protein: CASSREGAIDEQYF.

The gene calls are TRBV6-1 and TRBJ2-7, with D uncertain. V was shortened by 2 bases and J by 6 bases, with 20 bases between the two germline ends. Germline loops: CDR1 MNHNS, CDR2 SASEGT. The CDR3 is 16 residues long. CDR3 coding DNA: TGTGCCAGCAGTGAAAACTGGGCCATAACTGGGTCCGAGCAGTACTTC. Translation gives CASSENWAITGSEQYF.

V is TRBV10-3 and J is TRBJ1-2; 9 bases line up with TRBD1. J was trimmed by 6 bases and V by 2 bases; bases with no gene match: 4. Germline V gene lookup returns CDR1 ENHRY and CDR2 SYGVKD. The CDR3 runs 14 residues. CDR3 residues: CAISENRGHNGYTF. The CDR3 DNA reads TGTGCCATCAGTGAGAACAGGGGGCATAATGGCTACACCTTC.

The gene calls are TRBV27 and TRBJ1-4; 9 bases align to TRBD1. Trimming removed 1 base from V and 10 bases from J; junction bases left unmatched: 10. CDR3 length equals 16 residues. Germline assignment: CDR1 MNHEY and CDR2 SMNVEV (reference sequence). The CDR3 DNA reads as TGTGCCAGCAGTTTATTACAGGGGGCGGAGGGTGGAAAACTGTTTTTT. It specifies CASSLLQGAEGGKLFF.

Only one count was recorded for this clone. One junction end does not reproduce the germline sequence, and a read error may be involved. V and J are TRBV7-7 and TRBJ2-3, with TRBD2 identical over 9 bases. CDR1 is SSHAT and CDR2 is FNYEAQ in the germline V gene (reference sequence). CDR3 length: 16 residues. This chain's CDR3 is CASSYSGGYPPDTQYF. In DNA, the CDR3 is TGTGCTAGCAGCTATAGCGGGGGATACCCCCCAGATACGCAGTATTTT.

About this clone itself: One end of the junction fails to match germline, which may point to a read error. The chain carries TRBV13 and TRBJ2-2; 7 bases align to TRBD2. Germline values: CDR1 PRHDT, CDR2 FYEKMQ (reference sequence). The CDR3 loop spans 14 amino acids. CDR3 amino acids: CATSSGAKAGGLFF. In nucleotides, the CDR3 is TGTGCCACCTCCAGCGGGGCTAAGGCTGGGGGGCTGTTTTTT.

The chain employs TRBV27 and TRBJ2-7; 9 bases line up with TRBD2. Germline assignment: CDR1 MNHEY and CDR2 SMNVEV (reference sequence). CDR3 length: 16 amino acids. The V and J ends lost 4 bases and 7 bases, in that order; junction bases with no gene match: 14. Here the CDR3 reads CASSSHLAGDVWEQYF. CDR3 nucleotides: TGTGCCAGCAGTTCTCACTTAGCGGGGGATGTCTGGGAGCAGTACTTC.

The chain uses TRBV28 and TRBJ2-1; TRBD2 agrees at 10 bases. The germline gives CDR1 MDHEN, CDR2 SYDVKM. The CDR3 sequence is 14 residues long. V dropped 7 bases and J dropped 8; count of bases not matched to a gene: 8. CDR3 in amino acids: CASKLAGHWDEQFF. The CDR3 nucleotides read TGTGCCAGCAAACTAGCGGGGCACTGGGATGAGCAGTTCTTC.

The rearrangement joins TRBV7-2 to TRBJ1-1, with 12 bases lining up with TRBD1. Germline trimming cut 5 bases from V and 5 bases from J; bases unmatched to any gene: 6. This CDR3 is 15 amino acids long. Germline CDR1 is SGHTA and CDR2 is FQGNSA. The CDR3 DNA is TGTGCCAGCAGCCCGGGACAGGGGGCGGGTACTGAAGCTTTCTTT. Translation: CASSPGQGAGTEAFF. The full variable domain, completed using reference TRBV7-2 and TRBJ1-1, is GAGVSQSPSNKVTEKGKDVELRCDPISGHTALYWYRQSLGQGLEFLIYFQGNSAPDKSGLPSDRFSAERTGGSVSTLTIQRTQQEDSAVYLCASSPGQGAGTEAFFGQGTRLTVV.

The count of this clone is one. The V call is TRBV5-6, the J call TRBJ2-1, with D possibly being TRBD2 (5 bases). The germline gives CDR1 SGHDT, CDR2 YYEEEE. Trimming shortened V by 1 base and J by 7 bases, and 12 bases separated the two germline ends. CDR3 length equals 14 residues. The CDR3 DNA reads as TGTGCCAGCAGCTTGCGGAGCCGGACTAATGAGCAGTTCTTC. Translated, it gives CASSLRSRTNEQFF.

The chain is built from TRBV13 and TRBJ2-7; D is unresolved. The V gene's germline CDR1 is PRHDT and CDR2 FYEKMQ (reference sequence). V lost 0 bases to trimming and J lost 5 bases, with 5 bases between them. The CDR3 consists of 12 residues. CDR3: CASSLGLDEQYF. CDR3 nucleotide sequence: TGTGCCAGCAGCTTAGGGCTAGACGAGCAGTACTTC.

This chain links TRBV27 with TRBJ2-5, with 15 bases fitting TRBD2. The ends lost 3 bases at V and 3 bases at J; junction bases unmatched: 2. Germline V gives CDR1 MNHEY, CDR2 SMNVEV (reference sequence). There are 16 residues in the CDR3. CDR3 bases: TGTGCCAGCAGTTTTAGGACTAGCGGGGGGGAAGAGACCCAGTACTTC. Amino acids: CASSFRTSGGEETQYF.

CDR3 loop: CASSGTSGGAGETQYF. The DNA for the CDR3 is TGTGCCAGCAGCGGGACTAGCGGGGGGGCCGGGGAGACCCAGTACTTC. This chain links TRBV4-2 with TRBJ2-5, with 16 bases identical to TRBD2. Germline CDR1 and CDR2: LGHNA and YNFKEQ. V was clipped by 5 bases and J by 5 bases; unmatched bases: 5. The CDR3 is 16 amino acids.

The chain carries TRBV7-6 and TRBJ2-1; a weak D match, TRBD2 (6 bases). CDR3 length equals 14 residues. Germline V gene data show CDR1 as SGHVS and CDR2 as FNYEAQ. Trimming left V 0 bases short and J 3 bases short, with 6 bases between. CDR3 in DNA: TGTGCCAGCAGCTTAGCGGGGGGCTACAATGAGCAGTTCTTC. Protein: CASSLAGGYNEQFF.

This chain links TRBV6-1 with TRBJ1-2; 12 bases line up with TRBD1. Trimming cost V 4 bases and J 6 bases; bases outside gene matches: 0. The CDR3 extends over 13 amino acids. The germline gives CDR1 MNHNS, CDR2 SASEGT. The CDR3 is CASSGDRGHGYTF. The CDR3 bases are TGTGCCAGCAGTGGGGACAGGGGGCATGGCTACACCTTC.

The chain's CDR3 is CASSLASGGAETQYF. DNA of the CDR3: TGCGCCAGCAGCTTGGCTAGCGGGGGGGCAGAGACCCAGTACTTC. The V and J genes are TRBV5-1 and TRBJ2-5; 12 nucleotides match TRBD2. Looked up from germline, CDR1 is SGHRS and CDR2 is YFSETQ. Losses at the gene ends were 0 bases for V and 4 bases for J; bases not matched to a gene: 1. The CDR3 covers 15 residues.

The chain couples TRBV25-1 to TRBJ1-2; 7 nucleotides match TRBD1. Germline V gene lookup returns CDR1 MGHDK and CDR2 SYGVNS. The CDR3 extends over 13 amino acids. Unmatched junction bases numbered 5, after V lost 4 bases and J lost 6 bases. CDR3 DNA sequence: TGTGCCAGCAGTGTACAGGGGTCGGATGGCTACACCTTC. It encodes CASSVQGSDGYTF.

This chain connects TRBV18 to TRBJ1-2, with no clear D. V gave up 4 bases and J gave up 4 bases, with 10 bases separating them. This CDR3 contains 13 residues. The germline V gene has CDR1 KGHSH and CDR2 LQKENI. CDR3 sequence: CASSLGGVYGYTF. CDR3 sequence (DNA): TGTGCCAGCTCACTAGGCGGCGTCTATGGCTACACCTTC.

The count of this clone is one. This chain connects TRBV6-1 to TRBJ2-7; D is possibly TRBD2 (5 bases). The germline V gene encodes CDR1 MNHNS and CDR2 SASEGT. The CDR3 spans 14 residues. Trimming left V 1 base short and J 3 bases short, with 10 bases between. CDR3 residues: CASSEGRGFYEQYF. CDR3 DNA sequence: TGTGCCAGCAGTGAAGGGCGAGGGTTCTACGAGCAGTACTTC.

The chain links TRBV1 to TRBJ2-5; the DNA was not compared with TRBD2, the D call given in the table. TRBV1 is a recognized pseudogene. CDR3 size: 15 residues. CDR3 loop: CTSSLPGTGGARWYF. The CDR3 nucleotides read TGCACCAGCAGCCTTCCCGGGACCGGAGGGGCCCGATGGTACTTC.

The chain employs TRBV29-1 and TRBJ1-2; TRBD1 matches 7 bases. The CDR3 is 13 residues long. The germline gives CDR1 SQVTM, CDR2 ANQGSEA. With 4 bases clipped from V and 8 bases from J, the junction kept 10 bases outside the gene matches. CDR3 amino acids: CSVVQGLSGGYTF. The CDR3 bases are TGCAGCGTTGTACAGGGGTTGAGCGGAGGCTACACCTTC.

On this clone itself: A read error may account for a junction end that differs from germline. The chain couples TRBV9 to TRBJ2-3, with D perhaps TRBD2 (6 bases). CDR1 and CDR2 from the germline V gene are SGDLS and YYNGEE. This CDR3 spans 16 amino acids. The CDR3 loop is CASSVVGDSGTGTQYF. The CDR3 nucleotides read TGTGCCAGCAGCGTAGTGGGCGATAGCGGCACAGGTACGCAGTATTTT. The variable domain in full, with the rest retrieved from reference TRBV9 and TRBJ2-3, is DSGVTQTPKHLITATGQRVTLRCSPRSGDLSVYWYQQSLDQGLQFLIQYYNGEERAKGNILERFSAQQFPDLHSELNLSSLELGDSALYFCASSVVGDSGTGTQYFGPGTRLTVL.